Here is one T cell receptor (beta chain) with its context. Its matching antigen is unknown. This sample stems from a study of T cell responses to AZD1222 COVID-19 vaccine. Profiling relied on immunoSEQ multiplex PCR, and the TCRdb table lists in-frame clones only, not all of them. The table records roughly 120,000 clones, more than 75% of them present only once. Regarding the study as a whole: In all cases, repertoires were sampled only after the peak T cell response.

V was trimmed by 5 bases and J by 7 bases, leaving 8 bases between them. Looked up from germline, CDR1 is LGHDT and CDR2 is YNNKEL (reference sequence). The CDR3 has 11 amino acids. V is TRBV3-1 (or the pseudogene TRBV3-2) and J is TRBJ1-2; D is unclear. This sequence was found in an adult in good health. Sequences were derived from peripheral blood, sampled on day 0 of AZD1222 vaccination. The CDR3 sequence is CASSYSRGYTF. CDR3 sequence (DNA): TGTGCCAGCAGCTACTCGCGTGGCTACACCTTC.